This T cell receptor beta chain was captured by sequencing in a study of cytomegalovirus exposure and HLA in healthy donors. Germline V gene sequence: CDR1 SQVTM, CDR2 ANQGSEA. The CDR3 consists of 13 residues. J lost 2 bases, V lost 6 bases, and 2 bases had no gene match. Details on this clone: Its antigen is unknown.

Study outcomes and limitations: Follow-up analysis found HLA locus-dependent TCR association rates, highest for DRB1 and lowest for HLA-C. Highly shared variants forming one cluster were likely a sequencing artifact. High sensitivity and specificity were reportedly achieved when the classifier diagnosed cytomegalovirus status.

PCR involved 60 Vbeta and 13 Jbeta primers. Only in-frame clones appear in the TCRdb table, and some are missing; sequencing was by immunoSEQ multiplex PCR. The sample has about 170,000 clones, over 75% seen once; the top ten hold just under 1%. Sequencing input: PBMCs. The rearrangement uses TRBV29-1 and TRBJ2-1; 9 bases fit TRBD1. This TCR was recovered from a woman in her forties or fifties in good health and CMV-seropositive. The CDR3 bases are TGCAGCGTAGACAGGGGGGCCTACAATGAGCAGTTCTTC. Translating it yields CSVDRGAYNEQFF.